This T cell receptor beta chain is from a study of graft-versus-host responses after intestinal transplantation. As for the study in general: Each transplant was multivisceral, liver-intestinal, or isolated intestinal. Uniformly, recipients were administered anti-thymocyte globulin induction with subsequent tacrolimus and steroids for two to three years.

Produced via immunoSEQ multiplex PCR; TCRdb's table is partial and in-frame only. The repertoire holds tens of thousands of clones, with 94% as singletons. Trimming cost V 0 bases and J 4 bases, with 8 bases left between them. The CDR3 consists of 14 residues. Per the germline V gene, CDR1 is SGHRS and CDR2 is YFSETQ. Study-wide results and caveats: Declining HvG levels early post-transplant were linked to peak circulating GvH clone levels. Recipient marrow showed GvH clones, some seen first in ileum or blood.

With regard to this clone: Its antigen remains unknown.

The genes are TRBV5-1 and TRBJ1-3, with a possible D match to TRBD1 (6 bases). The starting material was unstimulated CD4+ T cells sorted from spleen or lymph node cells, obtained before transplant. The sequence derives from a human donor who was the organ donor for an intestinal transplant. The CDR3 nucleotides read TGCGCCAGCAGCTTGGCGGGGGCGGGAAACACCATATATTTT. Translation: CASSLAGAGNTIYF.